A selection of T cell receptor beta chains follows, all from one sample in a study of blood T cells in healthy people across ages. TCRdb re-called the 5' RACE reads with MiXCR, one entry per CDR3 protein. The sample includes hundreds of thousands of distinct CDR3 sequences, around 25% seen only once; the top ten take more than 8%. The same sample was also used in a study of T cells of mothers and their children.

Sample: blood. These receptors were collected from a boy aged 5 to 17 in good health. Each CDR3 is given with its conserved first and last residue. The order of the fields is J gene, V gene, D gene, clone size, CDR3 protein, CDR3 DNA. A D gene is named only where the DNA matches it firmly. Expanded clones are given a class, and other clones once, few, many or no size at all.

>TRBJ1-2|TRBV2|-|-
CASSERGDYGYTF
TGTGCCAGCAGTGAGAGGGGAGACTATGGCTACACCTTC
>TRBJ1-2|TRBV18|TRBD1|few
CASSPEGAHGYTF
TGTGCCAGCTCACCAGAGGGGGCACATGGCTACACCTTC
>TRBJ2-7|TRBV6-4|-|-
CASSDLGDTFYEQYF
TGTGCCAGCAGTGACTTAGGGGACACCTTCTACGAGCAGTACTTC
>TRBJ2-1|TRBV9|-|-
CASSVKGSEGGEQFF
TGTGCCAGCAGCGTTAAAGGGTCGGAGGGAGGCGAGCAGTTCTTC
>TRBJ2-7|TRBV10-3|-|-
CAISLGPLEGYEQYF
TGTGCCATCAGTTTGGGCCCATTAGAGGGGTACGAGCAGTACTTC
>TRBJ2-6|TRBV6-2/TRBV6-3|-|-
CASSSPLNTGANVLTF
TGTGCCAGCAGTTCCCCCTTAAACACTGGGGCCAACGTCCTGACTTTC
>TRBJ2-3|TRBV11-1|TRBD2|few
CASSYLAGVPDTQYF
TGTGCCAGCAGCTATCTAGCGGGAGTCCCAGATACGCAGTATTTT
>TRBJ2-5|TRBV20-1|TRBD2|-
CSASGLAAGQETQYF
TGCAGTGCTTCCGGACTAGCGGCGGGCCAAGAGACCCAGTACTTC
>TRBJ2-3|TRBV20-1|TRBD2|few
CSARLPVAGISTDTQYF
TGCAGTGCTAGATTACCGGTAGCGGGGATTAGCACAGATACGCAGTATTTT
>TRBJ2-4|TRBV2|-|few
CASSPLRTAKNIQYF
TGTGCCAGCAGTCCGCTCCGGACAGCCAAAAACATTCAGTACTTC
>TRBJ2-2|TRBV10-3|-|-
CATRGTTDAGELFF
TGTGCCACCAGGGGGACTACCGACGCCGGGGAGCTGTTTTTT
>TRBJ1-2|TRBV6-5|-|-
CASSYVEGDGYTF
TGTGCCAGCAGTTACGTAGAAGGGGATGGCTACACCTTC
>TRBJ1-2|TRBV28|-|once
CATRPGARSYTF
TGTGCCACCCGGCCGGGGGCAAGGAGCTACACCTTC
>TRBJ2-7|TRBV7-9|-|few
CASSPVASYEQYF
TGTGCCAGCAGCCCCGTCGCCTCCTACGAGCAGTACTTC
>TRBJ2-7|TRBV7-3|-|few
CASSLRGGFEQYF
TGTGCCAGCAGCCTACGTGGGGGATTCGAGCAGTACTTC
>TRBJ2-7|TRBV20-1|-|few
CSAERLDYYEQYF
TGCAGTGCTGAACGACTCGATTACTACGAGCAGTACTTC
>TRBJ2-7|TRBV29-1|TRBD1|-
CSVHKPGQGAPEQYF
TGCAGCGTCCATAAACCGGGACAGGGGGCGCCGGAGCAGTACTTC
>TRBJ2-3|TRBV29-1|-|-
CSVSVGASSTDTQYF
TGCAGCGTTTCTGTGGGGGCCTCTAGCACAGATACGCAGTATTTT
>TRBJ2-7|TRBV6-1|-|-
CASSRARDQVYEQYF
TGTGCCAGCAGTAGAGCGCGGGACCAAGTCTACGAGCAGTACTTC
>TRBJ1-4|TRBV9|-|-
CASSANPGISLSNEKLFF
TGTGCCAGCAGCGCAAACCCCGGGATCTCATTAAGTAATGAAAAACTGTTTTTT
>TRBJ2-1|TRBV29-1|-|-
CSVDSYQYNEQFF
TGCAGCGTTGATTCTTACCAATACAATGAGCAGTTCTTC
>TRBJ2-7|TRBV20-1|-|once
CSAATGGSYEQYF
TGCAGTGCCGCGACAGGAGGGTCCTACGAGCAGTACTTC
>TRBJ1-1|TRBV29-1|-|few
CSVEEGVEAFF
TGCAGCGTTGAGGAGGGGGTTGAAGCTTTCTTT
>TRBJ1-2|TRBV5-1|TRBD1|few
CASSPGTGHYGYTF
TGCGCCAGCAGCCCCGGGACAGGACACTATGGCTACACCTTC
>TRBJ2-1|TRBV20-1|TRBD1|-
CSARELRGSYNEQFF
TGCAGTGCTAGAGAACTCAGGGGGAGTTACAATGAGCAGTTCTTC
>TRBJ2-7|TRBV29-1|-|few
CSVEGIIWVTYEQYF
TGCAGCGTTGAAGGCATTATTTGGGTTACCTACGAGCAGTACTTC
>TRBJ2-3|TRBV6-1|-|few
CASSEPRTLYTDTQYF
TGTGCCAGCAGTGAACCAAGGACCTTATACACAGATACGCAGTATTTT
>TRBJ2-3|TRBV12-3/TRBV12-4|TRBD2|-
CASSPLAGDTQYF
TGTGCCAGCAGCCCACTAGCGGGTGATACGCAGTATTTT